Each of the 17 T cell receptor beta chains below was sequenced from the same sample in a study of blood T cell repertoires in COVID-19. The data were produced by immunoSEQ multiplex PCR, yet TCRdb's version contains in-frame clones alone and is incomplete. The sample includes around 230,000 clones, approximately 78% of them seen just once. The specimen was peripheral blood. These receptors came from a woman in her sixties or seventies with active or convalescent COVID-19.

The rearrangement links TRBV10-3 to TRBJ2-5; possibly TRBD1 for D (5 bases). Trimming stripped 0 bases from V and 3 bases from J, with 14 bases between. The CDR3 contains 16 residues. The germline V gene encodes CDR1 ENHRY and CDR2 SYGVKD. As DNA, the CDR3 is TGTGCCATCAGTGAGTCGGGGCTAGGGAATGAAGAGACCCAGTACTTC. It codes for CAISESGLGNEETQYF.

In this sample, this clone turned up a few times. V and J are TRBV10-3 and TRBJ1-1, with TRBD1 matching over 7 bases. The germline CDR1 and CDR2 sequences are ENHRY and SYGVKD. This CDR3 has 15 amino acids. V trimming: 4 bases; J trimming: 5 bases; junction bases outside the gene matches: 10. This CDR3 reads CAISGVDRVGTEAFF. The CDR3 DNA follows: TGTGCCATCAGTGGGGTTGACAGGGTAGGAACTGAAGCTTTCTTT.

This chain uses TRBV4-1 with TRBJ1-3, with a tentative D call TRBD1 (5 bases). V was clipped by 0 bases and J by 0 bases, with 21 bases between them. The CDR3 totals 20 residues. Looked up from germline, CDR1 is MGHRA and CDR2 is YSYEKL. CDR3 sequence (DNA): TGCGCCAGCAGCCAAGATTTTTTAGCGGGGACCCTACTCTCTGGAAACACCATATATTTT. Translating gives CASSQDFLAGTLLSGNTIYF.

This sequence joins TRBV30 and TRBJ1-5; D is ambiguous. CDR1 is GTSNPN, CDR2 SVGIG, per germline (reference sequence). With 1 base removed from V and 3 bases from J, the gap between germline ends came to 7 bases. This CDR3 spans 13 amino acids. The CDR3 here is CAWSGAFNQPQHF. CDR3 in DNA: TGTGCCTGGAGTGGAGCATTCAATCAGCCCCAGCATTTT.

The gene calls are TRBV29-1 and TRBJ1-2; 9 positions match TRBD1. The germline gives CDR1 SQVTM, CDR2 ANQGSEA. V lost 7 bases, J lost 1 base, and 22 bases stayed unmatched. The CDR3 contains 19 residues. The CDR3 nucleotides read TGCAGCGCCACGGAGAAAACACCGGGACAGGGAATAGTTAACTATGGCTACACCTTC. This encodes CSATEKTPGQGIVNYGYTF.

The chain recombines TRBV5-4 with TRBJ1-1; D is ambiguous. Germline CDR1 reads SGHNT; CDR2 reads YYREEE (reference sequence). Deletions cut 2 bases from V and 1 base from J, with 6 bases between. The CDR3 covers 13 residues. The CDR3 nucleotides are TGTGCCAGCAGCTTACCGGGGAACACTGAAGCTTTCTTT. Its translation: CASSLPGNTEAFF. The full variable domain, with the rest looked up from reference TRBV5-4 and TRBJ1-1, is ETGVTQSPTHLIKTRGQQVTLRCSSQSGHNTVSWYQQALGQGPQFIFQYYREEENGRGNFPPRFSGLQFPNYSSELNVNALELDDSALYLCASSLPGNTEAFFGQGTRLTVV.

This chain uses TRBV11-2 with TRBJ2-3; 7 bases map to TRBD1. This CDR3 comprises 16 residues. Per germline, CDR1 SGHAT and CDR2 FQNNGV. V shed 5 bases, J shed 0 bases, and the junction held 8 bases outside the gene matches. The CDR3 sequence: CASSRGTALSTDTQYF. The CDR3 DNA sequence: TGTGCCAGCAGCCGAGGGACAGCCCTAAGCACAGATACGCAGTATTTT.

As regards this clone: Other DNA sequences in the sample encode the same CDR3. The DNA of the CDR3 is TGTGCCTGGAGTCGGGACAGGGATAATTCACCCCTCCACTTT. Amino acid sequence: CAWSRDRDNSPLHF. This chain joins TRBV30 and TRBJ1-6; 9 positions agree with TRBD1. CDR3 length equals 14 residues. Germline CDR1 is GTSNPN and CDR2 is SVGIG (reference sequence). After removal of 2 bases from V and 5 bases from J, the junction contained 1 base not matched to a gene.

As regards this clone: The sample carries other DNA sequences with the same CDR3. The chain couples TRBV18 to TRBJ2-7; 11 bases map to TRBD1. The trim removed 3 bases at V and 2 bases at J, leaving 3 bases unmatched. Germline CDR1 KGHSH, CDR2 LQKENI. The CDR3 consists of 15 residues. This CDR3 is CASSPPGQGAYEQYF. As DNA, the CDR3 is TGTGCCAGCTCACCCCCGGGACAGGGGGCCTACGAGCAGTACTTC.

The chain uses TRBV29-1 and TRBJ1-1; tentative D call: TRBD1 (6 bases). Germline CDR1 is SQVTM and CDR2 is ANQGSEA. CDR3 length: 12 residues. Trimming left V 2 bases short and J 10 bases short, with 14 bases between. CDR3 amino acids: CSVEIYRERAFF. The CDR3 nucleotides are TGCAGCGTTGAAATTTACAGGGAAAGAGCTTTCTTT.

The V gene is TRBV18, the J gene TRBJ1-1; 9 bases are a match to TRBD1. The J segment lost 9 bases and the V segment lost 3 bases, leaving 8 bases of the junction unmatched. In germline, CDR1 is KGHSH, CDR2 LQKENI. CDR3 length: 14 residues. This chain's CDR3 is CASSPGQGGGKAFF. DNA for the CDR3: TGTGCCAGCTCACCGGGACAGGGAGGAGGCAAAGCTTTCTTT. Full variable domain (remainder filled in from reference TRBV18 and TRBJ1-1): NAGVMQNPRHLVRRRGQEARLRCSPMKGHSHVYWYRQLPEEGLKFMVYLQKENIIDESGMPKERFSAEFPKEGPSILRIQQVVRGDSAAYFCASSPGQGGGKAFFGQGTRLTVV.

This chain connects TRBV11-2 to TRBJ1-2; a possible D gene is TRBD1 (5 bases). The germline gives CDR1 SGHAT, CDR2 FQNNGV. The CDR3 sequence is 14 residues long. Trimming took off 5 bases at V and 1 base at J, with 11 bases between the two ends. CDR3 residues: CASSPQTDNYGYTF. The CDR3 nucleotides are TGTGCCAGCAGCCCCCAGACAGATAACTATGGCTACACCTTC. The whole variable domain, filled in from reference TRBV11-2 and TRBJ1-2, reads EAGVAQSPRYKIIEKRQSVAFWCNPISGHATLYWYQQILGQGPKLLIQFQNNGVVDDSQLPKDRFSAERLKGVDSTLKIQPAKLEDSAVYLCASSPQTDNYGYTFGSGTRLTVV.

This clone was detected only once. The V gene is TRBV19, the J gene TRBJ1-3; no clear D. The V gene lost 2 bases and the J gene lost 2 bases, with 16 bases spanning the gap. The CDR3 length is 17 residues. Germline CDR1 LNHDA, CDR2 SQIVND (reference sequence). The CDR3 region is CASSIRQTWRTGNTIYF. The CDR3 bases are TGTGCCAGTAGTATACGGCAGACCTGGAGAACTGGAAACACCATATATTTT.

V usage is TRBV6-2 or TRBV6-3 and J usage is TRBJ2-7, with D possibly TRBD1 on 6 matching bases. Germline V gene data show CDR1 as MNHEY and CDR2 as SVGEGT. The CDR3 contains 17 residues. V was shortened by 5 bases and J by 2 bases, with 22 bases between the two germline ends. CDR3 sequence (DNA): TGTGCCAGCAGTCCATACCCACAGGGAATATTGACCTACGAGCAGTACTTC. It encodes CASSPYPQGILTYEQYF.

DNA of the CDR3: TGTGCCAGCAGATTGGGGACAACTAACACCATATATTTT. Residues: CASRLGTTNTIYF. The chain has TRBV3-1 (or the pseudogene TRBV3-2) and TRBJ1-3; the D gene is possibly TRBD1 (6 bases). V gave up 6 bases and J gave up 7 bases, with 13 bases separating them. Germline CDR1 and CDR2: LGHDT and YNNKEL (reference sequence). This CDR3 has 13 amino acids.

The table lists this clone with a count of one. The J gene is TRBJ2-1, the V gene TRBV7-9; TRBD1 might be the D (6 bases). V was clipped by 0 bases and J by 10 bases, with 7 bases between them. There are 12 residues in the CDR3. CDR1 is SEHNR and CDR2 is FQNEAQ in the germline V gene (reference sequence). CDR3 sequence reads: CASSLAGTEQFF. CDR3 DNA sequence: TGTGCCAGCAGCTTAGCGGGGACAGAGCAGTTCTTC.

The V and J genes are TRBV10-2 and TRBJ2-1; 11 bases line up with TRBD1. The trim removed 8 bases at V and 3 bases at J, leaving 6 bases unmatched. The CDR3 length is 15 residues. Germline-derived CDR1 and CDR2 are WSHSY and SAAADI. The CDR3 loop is CASGTGTGGYNEQFF. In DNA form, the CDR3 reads TGCGCCAGCGGGACCGGGACAGGGGGCTACAATGAGCAGTTCTTC.